Below are 25 T cell receptor beta chains sequenced from a single sample in a study of T cells after yellow fever vaccination. TCRdb recomputed calls from the 5' RACE reads with MiXCR, one row per CDR3 protein. The data contain under 700,000 distinct CDR3 sequences, about 15% of them singletons. The sequencing used PBMCs, collected about 5 days after the first yellow fever vaccination. The receptors here all came from a man younger than 30 who received the YFV17D yellow fever vaccine.

The chain carries TRBV7-9 and TRBJ2-7, with no clear D. Germline assignment: CDR1 SEHNR and CDR2 FQNEAQ (reference sequence). Trimming took 5 bases from V and 0 from J, leaving 14 bases between them. The CDR3 contains 15 residues. For the CDR3, the DNA is TGTGCCAGCAGCCAGTTTGGCGTCAGCTCCTACGAGCAGTACTTC. Protein: CASSQFGVSSYEQYF. The full variable domain, in which reference TRBV7-9 and TRBJ2-7 provide the parts outside the CDR3, is DTGVSQNPRHKITKRGQNVTFRCDPISEHNRLYWYRQTLGQGPEFLTYFQNEAQLEKSRLLSDRFSAERPKGSFSTLEIQRTEQGDSAMYLCASSQFGVSSYEQYFGPGTRLTVT.

This chain joins TRBV5-5 and TRBJ1-2; D is unclear. The CDR3 runs 14 residues. The ends were cut back, 0 bases at V and 5 bases at J, with 11 bases in the middle. In germline, CDR1 is SGHKS, CDR2 YYEKEE (reference sequence). This CDR3 is CASSLGSGDYGYTF. CDR3 sequence (DNA): TGTGCCAGCAGCTTGGGGTCCGGAGATTATGGCTACACCTTC.

This chain uses TRBV4-1 with TRBJ1-1, with 7 bases fitting TRBD1. From germline, CDR1 is MGHRA and CDR2 YSYEKL. V was clipped by 6 bases and J by 0 bases; unmatched bases: 13. The CDR3 is 17 residues long. The CDR3 loop reads CASRGLRDSFLNTEAFF. The CDR3 DNA sequence: TGCGCCAGCAGGGGCCTCCGGGACAGCTTCTTGAACACTGAAGCTTTCTTT.

Only a few counts were recorded for this clonotype. V and J are TRBV6-5 and TRBJ2-1, with D perhaps assigned TRBD1 or TRBD2 (6 bases each). This CDR3 comprises 16 residues. The germline gives CDR1 MNHEY, CDR2 SVGAGI. V dropped 2 bases and J dropped 6 bases, with 17 bases sitting between them. Here the CDR3 reads CASSYTGRGLVNEQFF. The DNA of the CDR3 is TGTGCCAGCAGTTACACAGGGCGGGGCTTGGTCAATGAGCAGTTCTTC.

This clonotype occurred a few times. The chain has TRBV7-3 and TRBJ2-4, with D possibly matching TRBD1 (6 bases). Trimming left V 5 bases short and J 8 bases short, with 13 bases between. The CDR3 has 13 residues. Per the germline V gene, CDR1 is SGHTA and CDR2 is FQGTGA. CDR3 in amino acids: CASSQGQGDIQYF. The CDR3 DNA follows: TGTGCCAGCAGCCAGGGGCAGGGAGACATTCAGTACTTC.

This clonotype was seen ten or more times. This chain connects TRBV25-1 to TRBJ2-1; D is ambiguous. This CDR3 contains 11 residues. The V gene lost 3 bases and the J gene lost 4 bases, with 1 base spanning the gap. The germline V gene has CDR1 MGHDK and CDR2 SYGVNS. The chain's CDR3 is CASSDYNEQFF. The CDR3 nucleotides read TGTGCCAGCAGTGATTACAATGAGCAGTTCTTC.

This clonotype has a handful of counts. The chain carries TRBV27 and TRBJ1-2; D is unresolved. The CDR3 has 15 residues. CDR1 is MNHEY, CDR2 SMNVEV, per germline (reference sequence). V lost 5 bases and J 2 bases, leaving 15 bases between the germline ends. The CDR3 protein is CASSEVSGTNYGYTF. CDR3 nucleotides: TGTGCCAGCAGTGAGGTGTCGGGCACCAACTATGGCTACACCTTC.

This clonotype was counted between two and nine times. This chain links TRBV24-1 with TRBJ2-2; 10 positions match TRBD2. The CDR3 runs 21 residues. Germline CDR1 is KGHDR and CDR2 is SFDVKD. V gave up 1 base and J gave up 1 base; unmatched junction bases: 14. As DNA, the CDR3 is TGTGCCACCAGTGATTTTGCTATTCCAACTAGCGGGGCCAAGAACACCGGGGAGCTGTTTTTT. This codes for CATSDFAIPTSGAKNTGELFF.

This clonotype was seen many times. The V gene is TRBV4-2, the J gene TRBJ2-3; possibly TRBD2 for D (7 bases). The CDR3 loop spans 16 amino acids. Trimming removed 0 bases from V and 4 bases from J, with 14 bases in between. CDR1 is LGHNA and CDR2 is YNFKEQ in the germline V gene. The DNA for the CDR3 is TGTGCCAGCAGCCAAGAGGGCGGGGGCCTTCCAGATACGCAGTATTTT. It yields the protein CASSQEGGGLPDTQYF.

This chain links TRBV5-1 with TRBJ1-1; 7 bases map to TRBD1. Trimming took 5 bases from V and 4 from J; bases not matched to a gene: 17. Germline lookup yields CDR1 SGHRS and CDR2 YFSETQ. CDR3 length: 17 residues. The CDR3 region is CASRRAVDRAEGTEAFF. For the CDR3, the DNA is TGCGCCAGCAGGAGGGCGGTAGACAGGGCAGAAGGCACTGAAGCTTTCTTT.

This clonotype occurred a few times. The chain carries TRBV12-3 or TRBV12-4 and TRBJ2-2; TRBD1 aligns across 7 bases. The CDR3 consists of 20 residues. The trim removed 3 bases at V and 2 bases at J, leaving 18 bases unmatched. The CDR3 coding sequence is TGTGCCAGCAGTTTCGGGCCTAACACGTACGGGACAGAAAACACCGGGGAGCTGTTTTTT. It codes for CASSFGPNTYGTENTGELFF.

This clonotype was seen only a few times. The chain employs TRBV27 and TRBJ2-1, with D perhaps TRBD2 (5 bases). CDR1 and CDR2 (germline): MNHEY, SMNVEV (reference sequence). The CDR3 loop spans 16 amino acids. V lost 4 bases to trimming and J lost 13 bases, with 26 bases between them. The CDR3 coding sequence is TGTGCCAGCAGTTCCAATATCCACCGTACGAGCGGAGCACAGTTCTTC. Translated, it gives CASSSNIHRTSGAQFF.

V gene TRBV4-1 combines with J gene TRBJ1-1; D not certain. This CDR3 comprises 13 residues. Germline CDR1 and CDR2: MGHRA and YSYEKL. The ends were cut back, 6 bases at V and 1 base at J, with 9 bases in the middle. The CDR3 region is CASRVPGNTEAFF. The CDR3 bases are TGCGCCAGCAGAGTACCGGGGAACACTGAAGCTTTCTTT.

The chain couples TRBV28 to TRBJ1-5; 12 bases fit TRBD1. Looked up from germline, CDR1 is MDHEN and CDR2 is SYDVKM. The V and J ends lost 5 bases and 3 bases, in that order; junction bases with no gene match: 8. The CDR3 length is 17 residues. The DNA of the CDR3 is TGTGCCAGCAGTCCCCGGGACAGGGGGCGGCTCAATCAGCCCCAGCATTTT. Translated: CASSPRDRGRLNQPQHF.

V gene TRBV7-3 combines with J gene TRBJ1-5, with no clear D. With 5 bases removed from V and 5 bases from J, the gap between germline ends came to 13 bases. CDR1 and CDR2 from the germline V gene are SGHTA and FQGTGA. The CDR3 spans 14 residues. CDR3 loop: CASSHIIQDQPQHF. The CDR3 bases are TGTGCCAGCAGCCATATAATCCAGGATCAGCCCCAGCATTTT.

The CDR3 DNA reads TGCGCCAGCAGCATCCCAGGAACGGGCGGGACAGATACGCAGTATTTT. As protein: CASSIPGTGGTDTQYF. The chain has TRBV5-1 and TRBJ2-3, with D perhaps matching TRBD2 (5 bases). V was trimmed by 4 bases and J by 3 bases, leaving 18 bases between them. Germline CDR1 SGHRS, CDR2 YFSETQ. The CDR3 spans 16 residues.

This clonotype showed up just a few times. V usage is TRBV18 and J usage is TRBJ1-1; D remains unclear. CDR1 KGHSH and CDR2 LQKENI come from the germline V gene. Trimming left V 4 bases short and J 4 bases short, with 10 bases between. CDR3 length: 13 residues. CDR3 bases: TGTGCCAGCTCACGCCCGGCGCTCACTGAAGCTTTCTTT. Translating gives CASSRPALTEAFF.

The chain employs TRBV6-1 and TRBJ2-7, with D maybe TRBD2 (6 bases). Trimming pared 5 bases from V and 1 base from J, leaving 15 bases between. This CDR3 has 15 amino acids. Germline lookup yields CDR1 MNHNS and CDR2 SASEGT. The CDR3 loop reads CASSSAGRISYEQYV. The CDR3 region has the DNA TGTGCCAGCAGTAGTGCCGGGAGAATTTCCTACGAGCAGTACGTC.

The V call is TRBV5-1, the J call TRBJ2-3, with D uncertain. The germline V gene encodes CDR1 SGHRS and CDR2 YFSETQ. Trimming took off 4 bases at V and 5 bases at J, with 5 bases between the two ends. The CDR3 has 11 residues. For the CDR3, the DNA is TGCGCCAGCAGCACTAAAGATACGCAGTATTTT. The encoded protein is CASSTKDTQYF.

In this sample, this clonotype turned up many times. The chain links TRBV20-1 to TRBJ2-3; TRBD2 matches at 7 bases. The CDR3 has 13 residues. J gave up 2 bases and V 6 bases, and 5 bases lay outside the gene matches. Germline CDR1 is DFQATT and CDR2 is SNEGSKA (reference sequence). The CDR3 sequence is CSAGDYVTDTQYF. CDR3 bases: TGCAGTGCCGGGGACTATGTCACAGATACGCAGTATTTT.

The V gene is TRBV20-1, the J gene TRBJ2-7; D may be TRBD1 or TRBD2 (5 bases each). This CDR3 has 14 residues. Trimming removed 3 bases from V and 2 bases from J, with 14 bases in between. The germline V gene encodes CDR1 DFQATT and CDR2 SNEGSKA (reference sequence). The CDR3 here is CSASLLGVAYEQYF. The DNA for the CDR3 is TGCAGTGCTAGTTTGCTGGGGGTCGCCTACGAGCAGTACTTC.

This clonotype has ten or more counts. The chain combines TRBV7-9 with TRBJ1-1; D gene ambiguous. CDR3 size: 12 residues. Trimming took 2 bases from V and 4 from J, leaving 5 bases between them. Per the germline V gene, CDR1 is SEHNR and CDR2 is FQNEAQ (reference sequence). CDR3 residues: CASSLTLTEAFF. CDR3 DNA sequence: TGTGCCAGCAGCTTAACGCTCACTGAAGCTTTCTTT.

This clonotype was recorded many times. The V gene is TRBV6-2 or TRBV6-3, the J gene TRBJ2-7, with TRBD2 identical over 8 bases. This CDR3 contains 17 residues. Germline V CDR1 and CDR2: MNHEY, SVGEGT. Trimming took 2 bases from V and 3 from J; bases not matched to a gene: 12. Here the CDR3 DNA reads TGTGCCAGCAGTTACACGGTTTCGGGGGGGAGACTCTACGAGCAGTACTTC. It codes for CASSYTVSGGRLYEQYF.

This clonotype has only a few counts. The gene calls are TRBV5-1 and TRBJ2-5; a weak D match, TRBD1 (6 bases). CDR1 is SGHRS and CDR2 is YFSETQ in the germline V gene. The CDR3 has 15 residues. Trimming stripped 4 bases from V and 5 bases from J, with 18 bases between. Here the CDR3 reads CASSISGQDMETQYF. CDR3 in DNA: TGCGCCAGCAGCATATCGGGACAAGACATGGAGACCCAGTACTTC. Filled out from reference TRBV5-1 and TRBJ2-5, the complete variable domain reads KAGVTQTPRYLIKTRGQQVTLSCSPISGHRSVSWYQQTPGQGLQFLFEYFSETQRNKGNFPGRFSGRQFSNSRSEMNVSTLELGDSALYLCASSISGQDMETQYFGPGTRLLVL.

The chain links TRBV29-1 to TRBJ2-6, with TRBD1 identical over 10 bases. Germline CDR1 reads SQVTM; CDR2 reads ANQGSEA. This CDR3 region has 15 residues. Unmatched junction bases numbered 4, after V lost 4 bases and J lost 4 bases. CDR3 DNA: TGCAGCGTTGGACAGGGGGCGGGAGGGGCCAACGTCCTGACTTTC. It yields the protein CSVGQGAGGANVLTF.